The 9 T cell receptor beta chains below were found in one sample sequenced in a study of blood T cell repertoires in COVID-19. Generated by immunoSEQ multiplex PCR, the TCRdb table keeps only in-frame clones and is missing some. The sample has approximately 50,000 clones; 90% to 95% are singletons. Material: peripheral blood. These receptor sequences come from a human donor in a cohort sampled during active COVID-19.

The chain carries TRBV6-1 and TRBJ1-6; maybe TRBD1 (6 bases). V lost 0 bases and J 10 bases, leaving 13 bases between the germline ends. The CDR3 has 15 amino acids. From germline, CDR1 is MNHNS and CDR2 SASEGT. CDR3 sequence: CASSEARGDNSPLHF. In DNA form, the CDR3 reads TGTGCCAGCAGTGAAGCTAGAGGGGACAACTCACCCCTCCACTTT.

J is TRBJ1-5 and V is TRBV28, with a possible D match to TRBD1 (6 bases). Trimming took off 9 bases at V and 2 bases at J, with 14 bases between the two ends. CDR3 length: 14 amino acids. Germline-derived CDR1 and CDR2 are MDHEN and SYDVKM. The CDR3: CASRNSGGNQPQHF. The CDR3 bases are TGTGCCAGTAGAAATTCAGGGGGCAATCAGCCCCAGCATTTT.

The gene calls are TRBV28 and TRBJ2-1; 9 bases agree with TRBD2. This CDR3 is 16 amino acids long. V lost 4 bases and J lost 6; bases outside the gene matches: 10. Germline CDR1 and CDR2: MDHEN and SYDVKM. The CDR3 loop reads CASSYPGLAPSNEQFF. The CDR3 DNA reads as TGTGCCAGCAGTTACCCTGGACTAGCGCCTTCCAATGAGCAGTTCTTC.

The chain employs TRBV10-3 and TRBJ1-1, with a tentative D call TRBD1 (6 bases). Germline lookup yields CDR1 ENHRY and CDR2 SYGVKD. The CDR3 consists of 16 residues. Trimming took off 2 bases at V and 0 bases at J, with 13 bases between the two ends. The CDR3 loop is CAISELGGLMNTEAFF. The CDR3 DNA sequence: TGTGCCATCAGTGAGCTTGGGGGCTTAATGAACACTGAAGCTTTCTTT.

This chain joins TRBV28 and TRBJ1-4; 7 nucleotides match TRBD1. Germline CDR1 and CDR2: MDHEN and SYDVKM. With V trimmed by 6 bases and J by 2 bases, 6 bases remained unmatched. The CDR3 runs to 15 residues. The CDR3 sequence: CASSPTGDTNEKLFF. CDR3 bases: TGTGCCAGCAGCCCTACAGGGGACACTAATGAAAAACTGTTTTTT.

The rearrangement links TRBV29-1 to TRBJ2-7; a possible D gene is TRBD2 (5 bases). The CDR3 is 10 residues long. The V gene's germline CDR1 is SQVTM and CDR2 ANQGSEA. Trimming stripped 6 bases from V and 4 bases from J, with 7 bases between. CDR3 sequence: CSVRTYEQYF. The CDR3 DNA reads TGCAGCGTACGGACTTACGAGCAGTACTTC.

The chain recombines TRBV6-5 with TRBJ1-1; unclear D gene. The CDR3 runs 12 residues. The germline V and J ends were trimmed by 5 bases and 8 bases, with 12 bases remaining between them. Germline V gene sequence: CDR1 MNHEY, CDR2 SVGAGI. CDR3 loop: CASSPGLSEAFF. As DNA, the CDR3 is TGTGCCAGCAGTCCCGGGTTGTCGGAAGCTTTCTTT.

The rearrangement joins TRBV5-1 to TRBJ2-7; TRBD2 matches 7 bases. This CDR3 contains 15 residues. CDR1 is SGHRS, CDR2 YFSETQ, per germline. V trimming: 1 base; J trimming: 2 bases; junction bases outside the gene matches: 6. As DNA, the CDR3 is TGCGCCAGCAGCTTGACAGGACTAGGAGCCTACGAGCAGTACTTC. This encodes CASSLTGLGAYEQYF. The full variable domain, in which reference TRBV5-1 and TRBJ2-7 provide the parts outside the CDR3, is KAGVTQTPRYLIKTRGQQVTLSCSPISGHRSVSWYQQTPGQGLQFLFEYFSETQRNKGNFPGRFSGRQFSNSRSEMNVSTLELGDSALYLCASSLTGLGAYEQYFGPGTRLTVT.

This chain connects TRBV9 to TRBJ2-7, with a weak D call TRBD2 (7 bases). Germline-derived CDR1 and CDR2 are SGDLS and YYNGEE. This CDR3 is built from 14 residues. The germline V and J ends were trimmed by 0 bases and 5 bases, with 12 bases remaining between them. The CDR3 nucleotides are TGTGCCAGCAGCGTAGGGGGGGGCTATGACGAGCAGTACTTC. Protein: CASSVGGGYDEQYF. Filled out from reference TRBV9 and TRBJ2-7, the complete variable domain reads DSGVTQTPKHLITATGQRVTLRCSPRSGDLSVYWYQQSLDQGLQFLIQYYNGEERAKGNILERFSAQQFPDLHSELNLSSLELGDSALYFCASSVGGGYDEQYFGPGTRLTVT.